The present TCR beta chain was sequenced within a study of blood T cell repertoires in COVID-19. Study-wide context: Sites in the United States, Italy and Spain provided acute and convalescent COVID-19 samples. T cells, B-cell-depleted T cells, or PBMCs supplied cDNA or gDNA.

CDR3 size: 15 residues. V lost 7 bases to trimming and J lost 3 bases; unmatched junction nucleotides: 6. Germline CDR1 and CDR2: MNHEY and SVGAGI. Clones were sequenced by immunoSEQ multiplex PCR, and TCRdb holds only the in-frame ones, with some missing. The data hold some 230,000 clones, with approximately 90% observed a single time. The genes are TRBV6-5 and TRBJ1-2, with 12 positions matching TRBD1. This clonotype was sampled from a man aged 25-40 years who had recovered from COVID-19. The material sequenced was peripheral blood. In DNA, the CDR3 is TGTGCCAGCAACAGGGACAGGGGGCGAGACTATGGCTACACCTTC. Its protein is CASNRDRGRDYGYTF.